This T cell receptor beta chain was captured by sequencing in a study of post-analysis software for immune sequencing data. Unique molecular identifiers were carried by the TCR beta cDNA libraries. From the PCR reads, TCRdb called clonotypes with MiXCR, one entry per CDR3 protein. Among 450,000 to 650,000 distinct CDR3 sequences listed, about 40% were seen once. Whole-study findings and limits: People with multiple sclerosis had a significantly lower normalized Chao1 diversity than controls did.

This clonotype came up a few times. Its antigen is undetermined. Sequenced: blood. The TCR comes from a girl aged 10 to 17 with multiple sclerosis.

Written as DNA, the CDR3 is TGTGCCAGCAGTTATGGCAGCAATGGCTACACCTTC. Encoded protein: CASSYGSNGYTF. This chain connects TRBV6-5 to TRBJ1-2; the D is unclear. V lost 3 bases and J lost 6, with 8 bases in between. The germline gives CDR1 MNHEY, CDR2 SVGAGI. This CDR3 has 12 amino acids.